The 20 T cell receptor beta chains in this list originate from one sample, sequenced in a study of tumor-infiltrating lymphocytes in primary liver carcinoma. Co-extraction of RNA and DNA was performed on about 18-33 mg of unsorted bulk tissue. The template, about 540 ng total RNA, yielded TCR beta cDNA made with a constant-region primer. Employing slightly modified ARM-PCR, three nested multiplex PCR rounds were run, and these gave rise to the TCR beta libraries. The first two PCR rounds used TRBV1-TRBV30 forward primers with a C-beta reverse primer, approximately 11 cycles each. TCRdb reprocessed the multiplex PCR reads via MiXCR and lists one record per CDR3 protein. The sample has some 110,000 distinct CDR3 sequences; around 64% are singletons. Sequenced material: liver tumor tissue from sampling region 3. Subset specified: tumor region T3, left-lateral pole. Receptor source: a woman aged 60-75 years with primary liver carcinoma and hepatitis B virus infection.

A note on this clonotype: Since a much larger clone is just one base distant, this may be a read error. This chain connects TRBV5-1 to TRBJ2-7; 13 nucleotides match TRBD2. The CDR3 totals 14 residues. The V gene's germline CDR1 is SGHRS and CDR2 YFSETQ. The CDR3 region is CASSTSGREYDQYF. As DNA, the CDR3 is TGCGCCAGCAGCACTAGCGGGAGGGAGTACGACCAGTACTTC.

The table lists this clonotype with many counts. The chain uses TRBV7-9 and TRBJ2-3, with 9 nucleotides matching TRBD2. Looked up from germline, CDR1 is SEHNR and CDR2 is FQNEAQ (reference sequence). The CDR3 loop spans 16 amino acids. V trimming: 1 base; J trimming: 4 bases; junction bases outside the gene matches: 6. CDR3 amino acids: CASSLVGSGSSDTQYF. CDR3 DNA: TGTGCCAGCAGCTTAGTCGGTAGCGGGAGCTCAGATACGCAGTATTTT.

The table lists this clonotype with a count of one. The junction departs from germline at one end; a sequencing error may be responsible. The CDR3 is CASSRGGVNTEAIF. The CDR3 DNA follows: TGTGCCAGCAGTCGTGGGGGAGTGAACACTGAAGCTATCTTT. The V and J genes are TRBV12-3 or TRBV12-4 and TRBJ1-1, with D possibly matching TRBD1 (5 bases). This CDR3 has 14 residues.

Concerning this clonotype: At one end the junction does not follow the germline gene, possibly because of a read error. V and J are TRBV28 and TRBJ2-7, with D possibly being TRBD1 (6 bases). In germline, CDR1 is MDHEN, CDR2 SYDVKM. The CDR3 totals 17 residues. As DNA, the CDR3 is TGTCCCAGCAGTTTTCAACTCCGGGACACTTCCCCCTACGAGCAGTACTTC. This gives the protein CPSSFQLRDTSPYEQYF.

As concerns this clonotype: A much larger clone lies a single base off, so this may be a read error. V usage is TRBV10-2 and J usage is TRBJ2-7, with D unresolved. The CDR3 has 12 amino acids. V was cut by 6 bases and J by 7 bases, with 13 bases left in between. CDR1 is WSHSY, CDR2 SAAADI, per germline. The CDR3: CASSHTMREQYF. CDR3 bases: TGCGCCAGCAGCCACACTATGAGGGAGCAGTACTTC.

Comment on this clonotype: The junction shows a germline mismatch at one end, possibly a read error. The chain recombines TRBV4-1 with TRBJ1-4; D gene ambiguous. There are 16 residues in the CDR3. The germline V gene has CDR1 MGHRA and CDR2 YSYEKL. CDR3 nucleotide sequence: TGCGCCAGCAGCCAAGATCGGGAGGGCGCGTCTGAAAAGCTGTTTTTT. Translated, it gives CASSQDREGASEKLFF.

The table lists this clonotype with many counts. This rearrangement joins TRBV12-3 or TRBV12-4 to TRBJ1-2; 7 nucleotides match TRBD1. V shed 5 bases, J shed 5 bases, and the junction held 8 bases outside the gene matches. The CDR3 is 14 residues long. The CDR3 DNA reads TGTGCCAGCAGTCGCATTCAGGGGGGATATGGCTACACCTTC. Translating gives CASSRIQGGYGYTF.

The gene calls are TRBV28 and TRBJ1-5, with 12 nucleotides matching TRBD1. The ends lost 2 bases at V and 3 bases at J; junction bases unmatched: 5. The length of the CDR3 is 17 residues. Germline V gene lookup returns CDR1 MDHEN and CDR2 SYDVKM. The CDR3, as DNA: TGTGCCAGCAGTTTACGCGGGACAGGGGGCTCCAATCAGCCCCAGCATTTT. Translation: CASSLRGTGGSNQPQHF.

Concerning this clonotype: At one boundary the junction diverges from the germline segment, which might be a read error. The rearrangement joins TRBV11-2 to TRBJ1-3, with 9 bases lining up with TRBD1. The CDR3 is 19 residues long. CDR1 is SGHAT, CDR2 FQNNGV, per germline. DNA of the CDR3: TGTGCCAGCAGCTCACGCCCGGACAGGGGAGCGTATTCTGGAAGCACCATTTATTTT. Its protein is CASSSRPDRGAYSGSTIYF.

J is TRBJ1-3 and V is TRBV4-1; possibly TRBD1 for D (6 bases). This CDR3 spans 16 amino acids. V was pared by 5 bases and J by 0 bases, with 14 bases between. Germline CDR1 and CDR2: MGHRA and YSYEKL. This chain's CDR3 is CASSSVDSSSGNTIYF. Written as DNA, the CDR3 is TGCGCCAGCAGCTCCGTGGACAGCAGCTCTGGAAACACCATATATTTT.

Concerning this clonotype itself: A much larger clone lies a single base off, so this may be a read error. The rearrangement uses TRBV5-6 and TRBJ2-1; 8 bases map to TRBD2. The CDR3 extends over 17 amino acids. CDR1 and CDR2 from the germline V gene are SGHDT and YYEEEE. V lost 4 bases and J lost 4; bases outside the gene matches: 13. Written as DNA, the CDR3 is TGTGCCAGCAGCCCCCCCACACCGGGACTAGTGTACAATGAGCAGTTCTTC. Translation: CASSPPTPGLVYNEQFF.

Comments on this clonotype: Compared with germline, one end of the junction differs, possibly owing to a read error. The V call is TRBV5-1, the J call TRBJ2-1, with 7 bases fitting TRBD1. Germline CDR1 and CDR2: SGHRS and YFSETQ. This CDR3 comprises 15 residues. The CDR3 sequence: CASSLVLQGYNEQFF. The CDR3 DNA reads TGCGCCAGCAGCTTGGTACTACAGGGGTACAATGAACAGTTCTTC.

The table lists this clonotype with a count of one. V and J are TRBV28 and TRBJ2-1; 9 bases are a match to TRBD2. Germline V lookup: CDR1 MDHEN, CDR2 SYDVKM. V lost 6 bases and J lost 3; bases outside the gene matches: 15. The CDR3 loop spans 18 amino acids. CDR3: CASSRRIGAGGHYNEQFF. The CDR3 DNA reads as TGTGCCAGCAGCCGCCGGATAGGCGCGGGAGGGCACTACAATGAGCAGTTCTTC.

Notes on this clonotype: A much larger clone is a single base away; this may be a read error. V is TRBV29-1 and J is TRBJ1-2; D gene uncertain. The CDR3 runs to 16 residues. In germline, CDR1 is SQVTM, CDR2 ANQGSEA. The CDR3 DNA follows: TGCAGCGTTGAACCAGGAGGCGGGAACGCTAACTATGACTACACCTTC. Its protein product is CSVEPGGGNANYDYTF.

This chain joins TRBV5-1 and TRBJ2-3, with 12 bases fitting TRBD1. Trimming took 0 bases from V and 4 from J; bases not matched to a gene: 3. CDR3 length: 16 residues. In germline, CDR1 is SGHRS, CDR2 YFSETQ. This CDR3 reads CASSLAGTGGADTQYF. DNA for the CDR3: TGCGCCAGCAGCTTGGCCGGGACAGGGGGCGCAGATACGCAGTATTTT.

The chain joins TRBV6-4 to TRBJ2-5, with TRBD1 matching 7 bases. The CDR3 totals 16 residues. Germline CDR1 reads MRHNA; CDR2 reads SNTAGT. The V and J ends lost 0 bases and 4 bases, in that order; junction bases with no gene match: 8. CDR3 loop: CASSDSKGQPLETQYF. The CDR3 region has the DNA TGTGCCAGCAGTGACTCGAAGGGACAGCCTCTAGAGACCCAGTACTTC.

About this clonotype itself: One base away lies a much larger clone, so this may be a sequencing read error. This chain connects TRBV6-5 to TRBJ2-1; 10 positions match TRBD2. The CDR3 consists of 17 residues. In germline, CDR1 is MNHEY, CDR2 SVGAGI. V lost 2 bases, J lost 4 bases, and 8 bases stayed unmatched. CDR3 sequence (DNA): TGTGCCAGCAGTTACAACAAGCGGGAGGGCATATACAATGAGCAGTTCTTC. It translates to CASSYNKREGIYNEQFF.

This clonotype appeared many times. The chain couples TRBV7-9 to TRBJ1-1; the D gene is possibly TRBD1 (6 bases). CDR1 SEHNR and CDR2 FQNEAQ come from the germline V gene (reference sequence). The CDR3 runs to 14 residues. V lost 5 bases to trimming and J lost 4 bases, with 14 bases between them. The DNA for the CDR3 is TGTGCCAGCAGCGAAAGCGGAGGGGGCACTGAAGCTTTCTTT. The encoded protein is CASSESGGGTEAFF.

Concerning this clonotype itself: This could be a read error, since a much larger clone is one nucleotide away. The chain has TRBV10-3 and TRBJ2-3; 8 nucleotides agree with TRBD1. The CDR3 length is 14 residues. Per germline, CDR1 ENHRY and CDR2 SYGVKD. Here the CDR3 DNA reads TGTGCCACCCGTCAGGGGGCGCTAGGAGATACGCTGTATTTT. Protein: CATRQGALGDTLYF.

The rearrangement joins TRBV5-1 to TRBJ1-2; D unresolved. V was clipped by 4 bases and J by 4 bases, with 14 bases between them. The CDR3 sequence is 14 residues long. Germline CDR1 SGHRS, CDR2 YFSETQ. The CDR3 region has the DNA TGCGCCAGCAGCCCGGACTGGAAAAGCTATGGCTACACCTTC. Its translation: CASSPDWKSYGYTF.